Shown below are 23 T cell receptor beta chains from a single sample sequenced in a study of T-cell memory formation after mild COVID-19. Via MiXCR, TCRdb re-called the 5' RACE reads, giving one row per CDR3 protein. The sample comprises under 110,000 distinct CDR3 sequences, about 18% of which are singletons, and around 28% rests with the top ten. Sequencing was carried out using PBMCs or a T cell subset sorted from them (not recorded which). These receptors were collected from an adult woman who had mild COVID-19 (a few samples of this study predate the infection). Cell type and time point are not known.

The J gene is TRBJ1-2, the V gene TRBV7-8; D remains unclear. Germline V gives CDR1 SGHVS, CDR2 FQNEAQ. Trimming removed 1 base at V and 0 bases at J, with 15 bases between. There are 17 residues in the CDR3. Written as DNA, the CDR3 is TGTGCCAGCAGCTTAGGCGGATTTGGGTTAGCTAACTATGGCTACACCTTC. It encodes CASSLGGFGLANYGYTF. The entire variable domain, with the rest obtained from reference TRBV7-8 and TRBJ1-2, is as follows: GAGVSQSPRYKVAKRGQDVALRCDPISGHVSLFWYQQALGQGPEFLTYFQNEAQLDKSGLPSDRFFAERPEGSVSTLKIQRTQQEDSAVYLCASSLGGFGLANYGYTFGSGTRLTVV.

This sequence joins TRBV20-1 and TRBJ2-7; 12 bases align to TRBD1. The germline gives CDR1 DFQATT, CDR2 SNEGSKA (reference sequence). CDR3 length: 17 amino acids. Trimming took 0 bases from V and 4 from J; bases not matched to a gene: 10. The CDR3 reads CSARESEWGQGAYEQYF. The DNA for the CDR3 is TGCAGTGCTAGAGAGTCTGAGTGGGGACAGGGGGCTTACGAGCAGTACTTC.

The chain employs TRBV20-1 and TRBJ2-1; 9 bases line up with TRBD2. The J segment lost 6 bases and the V segment lost 0 bases, leaving 12 bases of the junction unmatched. Germline CDR1 and CDR2: DFQATT and SNEGSKA (reference sequence). The CDR3 covers 17 residues. This CDR3 reads CSARDVSSGVYINEQFF. In nucleotides, the CDR3 is TGCAGTGCTAGAGATGTATCTAGCGGGGTGTACATCAATGAGCAGTTCTTC.

This clonotype was picked up a small number of times. V gene TRBV12-3 or TRBV12-4 combines with J gene TRBJ2-5; D is ambiguous. Trimming stripped 4 bases from V and 5 bases from J, with 14 bases between. The CDR3 extends over 14 amino acids. The CDR3 protein is CASSSSWGFETQYF. CDR3 sequence (DNA): TGTGCCAGCAGTTCCTCGTGGGGTTTTGAGACCCAGTACTTC.

The chain couples TRBV7-6 to TRBJ2-7; D call uncertain. The CDR3 is made up of 16 amino acids. Germline V gene sequence: CDR1 SGHVS, CDR2 FNYEAQ. V lost 1 base and J lost 0, with 13 bases in between. For the CDR3, the DNA is TGTGCCAGCAGCTTAGGGCCCAGACCGAGCTCCTACGAGCAGTACTTC. Protein: CASSLGPRPSSYEQYF.

This clonotype was observed a handful of times. J is TRBJ2-7 and V is TRBV20-1, with 8 nucleotides matching TRBD2. Germline V gene sequence: CDR1 DFQATT, CDR2 SNEGSKA (reference sequence). The V gene end was trimmed by 0 bases and the J gene end by 4 bases; junction bases not matched to a gene: 2. CDR3 length: 13 amino acids. The CDR3: CSARDTGGYEQYF. CDR3 coding DNA: TGCAGTGCTAGAGATACGGGAGGGTACGAGCAGTACTTC.

This clonotype was seen a handful of times. This chain links TRBV9 with TRBJ1-5; D may be TRBD1 (5 bases). The CDR3 has 15 residues. Trimming cost V 4 bases and J 5 bases, with 16 bases left between them. Germline lookup yields CDR1 SGDLS and CDR2 YYNGEE. Here the CDR3 reads CASSPTGAKDQPQHF. Here the CDR3 DNA reads TGTGCCAGCAGCCCCACCGGGGCAAAGGATCAGCCCCAGCATTTT.

The rearrangement joins TRBV12-3 or TRBV12-4 to TRBJ1-1; 8 bases fit TRBD1. The ends lost 7 bases at V and 11 bases at J; junction bases unmatched: 6. CDR3 length: 11 amino acids. The CDR3 nucleotides are TGTGCCAGCACCACAGGGGGGGGGGCTTTCTTT. Amino acids: CASTTGGGAFF.

This clonotype was picked up many times. V is TRBV9 and J is TRBJ2-7; 9 bases agree with TRBD2. The V gene end was trimmed by 0 bases and the J gene end by 4 bases; junction bases not matched to a gene: 2. Germline CDR1 SGDLS, CDR2 YYNGEE. The CDR3 is 14 residues long. The CDR3 coding sequence is TGTGCCAGCAGCGTAGGCGGGGGGGCGTACGAGCAGTACTTC. It codes for CASSVGGGAYEQYF.

This rearrangement joins TRBV7-8 to TRBJ1-2; the match to TRBD1 covers 10 bases. The germline V gene encodes CDR1 SGHVS and CDR2 FQNEAQ. This CDR3 has 15 amino acids. V lost 5 bases, J lost 4 bases, and 7 bases stayed unmatched. CDR3 residues: CASSMGQGPLYGYTF. DNA for the CDR3: TGTGCCAGCAGCATGGGACAGGGGCCCCTCTATGGCTACACCTTC.

CDR3 sequence (DNA): TGTGCCACCAGTGATGCCAAACAGGGGCCGAACACTGAAGCTTTCTTT. This gives the protein CATSDAKQGPNTEAFF. The chain uses TRBV24-1 and TRBJ1-1; TRBD1 aligns across 7 bases. V gave up 3 bases and J gave up 1 base; unmatched junction bases: 7. The CDR3 spans 16 residues. The germline CDR1 and CDR2 sequences are KGHDR and SFDVKD.

The chain has TRBV4-2 and TRBJ2-1; 11 bases map to TRBD2. Germline values: CDR1 LGHNA, CDR2 YNFKEQ. This CDR3 comprises 15 residues. V shed 6 bases, J shed 2 bases, and the junction held 3 bases outside the gene matches. CDR3 sequence reads: CASRASGRTYNEQFF. DNA of the CDR3: TGTGCCAGCAGGGCTAGCGGGAGGACCTACAATGAGCAGTTCTTC.

This clonotype was detected ten times or more. The chain recombines TRBV13 with TRBJ2-7; no clear D gene. In germline, CDR1 is PRHDT, CDR2 FYEKMQ (reference sequence). Trimming removed 5 bases from V and 0 bases from J, with 5 bases in between. The CDR3 length is 12 residues. CDR3 sequence reads: CASSPRSYEQYF. DNA of the CDR3: TGTGCCAGCAGCCCGCGCTCCTACGAGCAGTACTTC. The whole variable domain, remainder taken from reference TRBV13 and TRBJ2-7, is AAGVIQSPRHLIKEKRETATLKCYPIPRHDTVYWYQQGPGQDPQFLISFYEKMQSDKGSIPDRFSAQQFSDYHSELNMSSLELGDSALYFCASSPRSYEQYFGPGTRLTVT.

The genes are TRBV5-5 and TRBJ2-2; D tentatively fits TRBD1 or TRBD2 (6 bases each). The V gene's germline CDR1 is SGHKS and CDR2 YYEKEE (reference sequence). V was shortened by 8 bases and J by 6 bases, with 17 bases between the two germline ends. CDR3 length: 14 residues. The CDR3 region is CASNYREDPGELFF. CDR3 DNA sequence: TGTGCCAGTAACTACAGGGAGGACCCCGGGGAGCTGTTTTTT.

This clonotype was seen a handful of times. Here the CDR3 reads CASSLAMGTPFLNSGANVLTF. Written as DNA, the CDR3 is TGTGCCAGCAGCTTAGCGATGGGGACCCCATTCCTGAACTCTGGGGCCAACGTCCTGACTTTC. The chain links TRBV7-9 to TRBJ2-6; D may match TRBD1 or TRBD2 (5 bases each). V lost 0 bases and J lost 0, with 21 bases in between. The germline V gene has CDR1 SEHNR and CDR2 FQNEAQ (reference sequence). CDR3 length: 21 residues.

This clonotype was seen ten or more times. This chain uses TRBV29-1 with TRBJ2-7; perhaps TRBD1 as D (6 bases). CDR1 and CDR2 (germline): SQVTM, ANQGSEA. With 4 bases removed from V and 2 bases from J, the gap between germline ends came to 6 bases. This CDR3 is built from 11 residues. CDR3: CSVGDTYEQYF. The CDR3 coding sequence is TGCAGCGTTGGGGACACCTACGAGCAGTACTTC.

The sample holds a few counts of this clonotype. At one end, the junction sequence differs from germline, possibly due to a read error. The rearrangement joins TRBV7-9 to TRBJ1-4; a weak D match, TRBD1 (5 bases). The CDR3 extends over 16 amino acids. Germline CDR1 and CDR2: SEHNR and FQNEAQ (reference sequence). The CDR3 DNA sequence: TGTGCCAGCAGTTTAGCCCCGGACGGTGGGGGTGAAAAACTGTTTTTT. The encoded protein is CASSLAPDGGGEKLFF.

The chain links TRBV20-1 to TRBJ2-1; 13 nucleotides line up with TRBD2. Per the germline V gene, CDR1 is DFQATT and CDR2 is SNEGSKA (reference sequence). Trimming took 2 bases from V and 7 from J; bases not matched to a gene: 8. The CDR3 length is 16 residues. This CDR3 is CSARPLLAGGPNEQFF. CDR3 nucleotides: TGCAGTGCTAGACCCCTACTAGCGGGGGGGCCTAATGAGCAGTTCTTC.

This clonotype has a handful of counts. J is TRBJ2-5 and V is TRBV7-2, with 10 bases aligning to TRBD2. The V and J ends lost 5 bases and 0 bases, in that order; junction bases with no gene match: 18. CDR1 and CDR2 (germline): SGHTA, FQGNSA. This CDR3 comprises 20 residues. The CDR3 DNA is TGTGCCAGCAGCCCCTGGGTGAGGCTAGCGGGAGCTTTGTACCAAGAGACCCAGTACTTC. Amino acids: CASSPWVRLAGALYQETQYF. The full variable domain, in which reference TRBV7-2 and TRBJ2-5 provide the parts outside the CDR3, is GAGVSQSPSNKVTEKGKDVELRCDPISGHTALYWYRQSLGQGLEFLIYFQGNSAPDKSGLPSDRFSAERTGGSVSTLTIQRTQQEDSAVYLCASSPWVRLAGALYQETQYFGPGTRLLVL.

This clonotype was recorded at least ten times. The chain couples TRBV4-2 to TRBJ2-1; 11 nucleotides agree with TRBD2. This CDR3 has 17 amino acids. The germline gives CDR1 LGHNA, CDR2 YNFKEQ. With 0 bases clipped from V and 0 bases from J, the junction kept 1 base outside the gene matches. This chain's CDR3 is CASSQETSGGSYNEQFF. As DNA, the CDR3 is TGTGCCAGCAGCCAAGAAACTAGCGGGGGCTCCTACAATGAGCAGTTCTTC.

This chain uses TRBV7-3 with TRBJ2-5, with D tentatively TRBD2 (6 bases). The CDR3 is 13 amino acids. The germline V and J ends were trimmed by 5 bases and 5 bases, with 12 bases remaining between them. CDR1 and CDR2 (germline): SGHTA, FQGTGA. The DNA for the CDR3 is TGTGCCAGCAGCCTACTAGCATCGGAGACCCAGTACTTC. Translated, it gives CASSLLASETQYF. Looking up the rest from reference TRBV7-3 and TRBJ2-5 gives the full variable domain: GAGVSQTPSNKVTEKGKYVELRCDPISGHTALYWYRQSLGQGPEFLIYFQGTGAADDSGLPNDRFFAVRPEGSVSTLKIQRTERGDSAVYLCASSLLASETQYFGPGTRLLVL.

J is TRBJ2-1 and V is TRBV28; 10 bases match TRBD2. V shed 3 bases, J shed 8 bases, and the junction held 13 bases outside the gene matches. The CDR3 extends over 17 amino acids. Germline CDR1 reads MDHEN; CDR2 reads SYDVKM. This CDR3 is CASSFTPGLADWDEQFF. The CDR3 DNA follows: TGTGCCAGCAGTTTCACCCCCGGACTAGCGGATTGGGATGAGCAGTTCTTC.

The chain links TRBV7-2 to TRBJ2-7; D gene ambiguous. The germline V gene encodes CDR1 SGHTA and CDR2 FQGNSA. This CDR3 comprises 13 residues. Trimming cost V 4 bases and J 3 bases, with 10 bases left between them. In nucleotides, the CDR3 is TGTGCCAGCAGCTCGTGGCACTTCTACGAGCAGTACTTC. It codes for CASSSWHFYEQYF.